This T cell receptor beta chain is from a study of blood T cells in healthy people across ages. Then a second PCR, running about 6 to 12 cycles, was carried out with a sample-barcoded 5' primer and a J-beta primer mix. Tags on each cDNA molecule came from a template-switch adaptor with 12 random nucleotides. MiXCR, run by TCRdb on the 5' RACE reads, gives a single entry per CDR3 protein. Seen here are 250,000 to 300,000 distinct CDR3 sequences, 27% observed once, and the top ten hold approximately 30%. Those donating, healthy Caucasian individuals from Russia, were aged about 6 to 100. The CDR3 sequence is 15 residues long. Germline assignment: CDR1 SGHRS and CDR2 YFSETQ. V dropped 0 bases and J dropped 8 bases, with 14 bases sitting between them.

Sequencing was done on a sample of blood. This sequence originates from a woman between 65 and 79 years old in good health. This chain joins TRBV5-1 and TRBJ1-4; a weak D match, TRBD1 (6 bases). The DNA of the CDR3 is TGCGCCAGCAGCTTGGAAGGGGGTCAGAAGGAAAAACTGTTTTTT. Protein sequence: CASSLEGGQKEKLFF.